Below, 32 T cell receptor beta chains from the same sample are listed, as sequenced in a study of early T cells in non-severe SARS-CoV-2 infection. TCRdb ran MiXCR on the 5' RACE reads and lists one entry per CDR3 protein. The data show about 28,000 distinct CDR3 sequences, with approximately 6% seen just once and under 40% held by the top ten. The sequenced sample was whole blood, obtained at baseline. These receptors all stem from an adult who was a healthcare worker with PCR-confirmed SARS-CoV-2 infection or an uninfected control (not recorded which).

V gene TRBV7-2 combines with J gene TRBJ2-7, with 7 bases that match TRBD2. The germline gives CDR1 SGHTA, CDR2 FQGNSA. The CDR3 length is 15 residues. Germline trimming cut 5 bases from V and 4 bases from J; bases unmatched to any gene: 11. CDR3 region: CASSLMGLADYEQYF. The CDR3 DNA reads as TGTGCCAGCAGCCTAATGGGGCTAGCGGATTACGAGCAGTACTTC. The full variable domain, in which reference TRBV7-2 and TRBJ2-7 provide the parts outside the CDR3, is GAGVSQSPSNKVTEKGKDVELRCDPISGHTALYWYRQSLGQGLEFLIYFQGNSAPDKSGLPSDRFSAERTGGSVSTLTIQRTQQEDSAVYLCASSLMGLADYEQYFGPGTRLTVT.

This clonotype was recorded many times. The chain has TRBV7-9 and TRBJ2-7; D is possibly TRBD2 (6 bases). V was pared by 5 bases and J by 6 bases, with 17 bases between. Looked up from germline, CDR1 is SEHNR and CDR2 is FQNEAQ (reference sequence). The length of the CDR3 is 14 residues. Here the CDR3 reads CASSPGLLGSEQYF. CDR3 bases: TGTGCCAGCAGCCCGGGACTGTTAGGGAGCGAGCAGTACTTC.

At least ten counts were recorded for this clonotype. The V call is TRBV18, the J call TRBJ2-7, with D tentatively TRBD1 (6 bases). The germline V gene encodes CDR1 KGHSH and CDR2 LQKENI. The CDR3 sequence is 15 residues long. V lost 2 bases and J 3 bases, leaving 14 bases between the germline ends. The CDR3 DNA follows: TGTGCCAGCTCACCAAAGAGGGCAGGGGACTACGAGCAGTACTTC. This encodes CASSPKRAGDYEQYF. Full variable domain (remainder filled in from reference TRBV18 and TRBJ2-7): NAGVMQNPRHLVRRRGQEARLRCSPMKGHSHVYWYRQLPEEGLKFMVYLQKENIIDESGMPKERFSAEFPKEGPSILRIQQVVRGDSAAYFCASSPKRAGDYEQYFGPGTRLTVT.

This clonotype was seen at least ten times. The DNA of the CDR3 is TGTGCCGCGGGCCGGGGAGGACCCGAGCAGTACTTC. Translated: CAAGRGGPEQYF. V is TRBV30 and J is TRBJ2-7, with D perhaps TRBD2 (6 bases). The CDR3 totals 12 residues. The V gene lost 8 bases and the J gene lost 6 bases, with 17 bases spanning the gap. The germline V gene encodes CDR1 GTSNPN and CDR2 SVGIG (reference sequence).

Here the CDR3 reads CASMVAGSYEQYF. CDR3 DNA: TGTGCCAGCATGGTAGCGGGATCCTACGAGCAGTACTTC. The rearrangement links TRBV7-9 to TRBJ2-7; 8 bases are a match to TRBD2. CDR3 length: 13 amino acids. Germline assignment: CDR1 SEHNR and CDR2 FQNEAQ (reference sequence). V gave up 7 bases and J gave up 1 base; unmatched junction bases: 3.

The sample holds many counts of this clonotype. The V gene is TRBV12-3 or TRBV12-4, the J gene TRBJ1-3; D is uncertain. The CDR3 is 12 residues long. V lost 5 bases to trimming and J lost 4 bases, with 6 bases between them. Here the CDR3 reads CASSPVGNTIYF. CDR3 nucleotide sequence: TGTGCCAGCAGTCCTGTAGGAAACACCATATATTTT.

Here the CDR3 reads CASSNGAGEGNEQFF. CDR3 bases: TGTGCCAGCAGCAACGGGGCAGGGGAGGGCAATGAGCAGTTCTTC. The chain joins TRBV21-1 to TRBJ2-1; no DNA check was done on the table's D call, TRBD1. TRBV21-1 is a pseudogene locus. The CDR3 contains 15 residues.

This clonotype was recorded at least ten times. The chain combines TRBV28 with TRBJ1-1; the D is unclear. Germline assignment: CDR1 MDHEN and CDR2 SYDVKM. The CDR3 is made up of 14 amino acids. V was shortened by 8 bases and J by 2 bases, with 15 bases between the two germline ends. The CDR3 bases are TGTGCCAGCCGGCTATTCGACGGAAACACTGAAGCTTTCTTT. Protein: CASRLFDGNTEAFF.

This clonotype was recorded at least ten times. V is TRBV2 and J is TRBJ2-5; tentative D call: TRBD2 (5 bases). This CDR3 has 14 residues. The V end was cut by 7 bases, the J end by 0 bases, with 12 bases between. CDR1 SNHLY and CDR2 FYNNEI come from the germline V gene. CDR3 in amino acids: CASTTDLYQETQYF. CDR3 nucleotides: TGTGCCAGCACCACGGACTTGTACCAAGAGACCCAGTACTTC. Looking up the rest from reference TRBV2 and TRBJ2-5 gives the full variable domain: EPEVTQTPSHQVTQMGQEVILRCVPISNHLYFYWYRQILGQKVEFLVSFYNNEISEKSEIFDDQFSVERPDGSNFTLKIRSTKLEDSAMYFCASTTDLYQETQYFGPGTRLLVL.

At least ten counts were recorded for this clonotype. The chain links TRBV7-2 to TRBJ2-7, with D unclear. V was pared by 1 base and J by 0 bases, with 13 bases between. CDR1 and CDR2 from the germline V gene are SGHTA and FQGNSA. The CDR3 has 16 residues. The CDR3 DNA reads as TGTGCCAGCAGCTTAGGATTTGTTTCCAGCTCCTACGAGCAGTACTTC. Translating it yields CASSLGFVSSSYEQYF. The variable domain in full, completed from reference TRBV7-2 and TRBJ2-7, reads GAGVSQSPSNKVTEKGKDVELRCDPISGHTALYWYRQSLGQGLEFLIYFQGNSAPDKSGLPSDRFSAERTGGSVSTLTIQRTQQEDSAVYLCASSLGFVSSSYEQYFGPGTRLTVT.

Ten or more counts support this clonotype. This sequence joins TRBV5-4 and TRBJ2-1, with D possibly TRBD2 on 5 matching bases. The CDR3 has 16 amino acids. CDR1 SGHNT and CDR2 YYREEE come from the germline V gene (reference sequence). The ends were cut back, 4 bases at V and 1 base at J, with 15 bases in the middle. CDR3 nucleotide sequence: TGTGCCAGCAGCCCATCGACTACCCCATCCTACAATGAGCAGTTCTTC. Encoded protein: CASSPSTTPSYNEQFF.

This clonotype was picked up many times. The chain is built from TRBV30 and TRBJ2-3, with no clear D. With 2 bases removed from V and 0 bases from J, the gap between germline ends came to 9 bases. Germline CDR1 reads GTSNPN; CDR2 reads SVGIG (reference sequence). CDR3 size: 14 residues. CDR3 sequence: CAWSNGGSTDTQYF. DNA for the CDR3: TGTGCCTGGAGTAACGGTGGAAGCACAGATACGCAGTATTTT.

This clonotype was picked up many times. The V gene is TRBV5-6, the J gene TRBJ1-2; 8 bases map to TRBD1. Trimming removed 4 bases from V and 5 bases from J; junction bases left unmatched: 13. Germline loops: CDR1 SGHDT, CDR2 YYEEEE. The CDR3 is 16 residues long. CDR3 residues: CASSTLSGQASYGYTF. DNA of the CDR3: TGTGCCAGCAGCACCCTGTCGGGACAGGCTTCATATGGCTACACCTTC.

This clonotype was detected only a few times. The J gene is TRBJ1-4, the V gene TRBV6-6, with a weak D call TRBD1 (6 bases). The CDR3 loop spans 18 amino acids. V dropped 7 bases and J dropped 0 bases, with 21 bases sitting between them. Germline V gives CDR1 MNHNY, CDR2 SVGAGI (reference sequence). The CDR3 loop is CASISWVGGVATNEKLFF. CDR3 bases: TGTGCCAGCATCAGTTGGGTGGGGGGCGTAGCAACTAATGAAAAACTGTTTTTT.

This clonotype was seen a handful of times. The gene calls are TRBV28 and TRBJ2-1, with D tentatively TRBD1 (5 bases). The germline gives CDR1 MDHEN, CDR2 SYDVKM. This CDR3 has 13 amino acids. The V end lost 7 bases, the J end lost 4 bases, and 11 bases lay between the germline ends. The CDR3 sequence is CASTGFLYNEQFF. The CDR3 nucleotides are TGTGCCAGCACAGGGTTCCTATACAATGAGCAGTTCTTC.

This clonotype was picked up many times. The chain links TRBV3-1 to TRBJ2-2; maybe TRBD1 (6 bases). V lost 3 bases and J lost 2, with 13 bases in between. This CDR3 contains 16 residues. Germline assignment: CDR1 LGHDT and CDR2 YNNKEL (reference sequence). CDR3 loop: CASSQLQGQNTGELFF. CDR3 DNA sequence: TGTGCCAGCAGCCAGCTACAGGGCCAAAACACCGGGGAGCTGTTTTTT. The variable domain in full, with the rest retrieved from reference TRBV3-1 and TRBJ2-2, is DTAVSQTPKYLVTQMGNDKSIKCEQNLGHDTMYWYKQDSKKFLKIMFSYNNKELIINETVPNRFSPKSPDKAHLNLHINSLELGDSAVYFCASSQLQGQNTGELFFGEGSRLTVL.

This clonotype was found many times. The chain combines TRBV7-3 with TRBJ2-5, with a weak D call TRBD2 (6 bases). Trimming removed 3 bases from V and 4 bases from J, with 15 bases in between. The CDR3 has 15 amino acids. The V gene's germline CDR1 is SGHTA and CDR2 FQGTGA. The CDR3 DNA follows: TGTGCCAGCAGCTTGCCGACTAGTGGGGTAGAGACCCAGTACTTC. Its translation: CASSLPTSGVETQYF.

CDR3 bases: TGCAGTGCTATGGAGGACAGGCTGACACAAGAGACCCAGTACTTC. Translation gives CSAMEDRLTQETQYF. The chain links TRBV20-1 to TRBJ2-5, with 7 bases aligning to TRBD1. CDR3 length equals 15 residues. From germline, CDR1 is DFQATT and CDR2 SNEGSKA (reference sequence). Trimming cost V 4 bases and J 2 bases; bases outside gene matches: 10.

This clonotype was picked up a small number of times. The CDR3 bases are TGTGCCATCAGGCTATCCGGCGGGAGATACGAGCAGTACTTC. This codes for CAIRLSGGRYEQYF. V usage is TRBV10-3 and J usage is TRBJ2-7; 7 positions match TRBD2. Germline loops: CDR1 ENHRY, CDR2 SYGVKD. V shed 6 bases and J 4 bases; nucleotides not matched to a gene: 9. The CDR3 has 14 residues.

This clonotype qualifies as medium-sized (0.01 to 0.1%). The rearrangement joins TRBV27 to TRBJ2-5; 7 bases map to TRBD1. Trimming cost V 6 bases and J 0 bases; bases outside gene matches: 7. This CDR3 comprises 15 residues. The germline V gene encodes CDR1 MNHEY and CDR2 SMNVEV (reference sequence). This CDR3 is CASSLTGSNQETQYF. The CDR3 nucleotides are TGTGCCAGCAGCCTGACAGGGAGTAACCAAGAGACCCAGTACTTC.

This clonotype was detected many times. The chain has TRBV12-3 or TRBV12-4 and TRBJ2-5; D unclear. V was clipped by 2 bases and J by 1 base, with 8 bases between them. This CDR3 contains 14 residues. The CDR3, as DNA: TGTGCCAGCAGTTTAATCCTGGTCCAAGAGACCCAGTACTTC. Translating gives CASSLILVQETQYF.

The gene calls are TRBV6-1 and TRBJ1-1, with D unresolved. There are 12 residues in the CDR3. Trimming shortened V by 7 bases and J by 3 bases, and 9 bases separated the two germline ends. Germline CDR1 MNHNS, CDR2 SASEGT. CDR3 sequence (DNA): TGTGCCAGCATTGGATGGGACACTGAAGCTTTCTTT. Translating it yields CASIGWDTEAFF.

In this sample, this clonotype turned up many times. The rearrangement uses TRBV9 and TRBJ2-3; 7 bases fit TRBD1. This CDR3 contains 16 residues. V lost 3 bases, J lost 1 base, and 8 bases stayed unmatched. The germline CDR1 and CDR2 sequences are SGDLS and YYNGEE. CDR3 sequence (DNA): TGTGCCAGCAGCGGCGAGACAGGGATTGGCACAGATACGCAGTATTTT. It yields the protein CASSGETGIGTDTQYF.

The rearrangement uses TRBV10-3 and TRBJ2-1, with D unclear. In germline, CDR1 is ENHRY, CDR2 SYGVKD. With 6 bases removed from V and 7 bases from J, the gap between germline ends came to 16 bases. The CDR3 consists of 14 residues. The CDR3 reads CAISKDASANEQFF. Written as DNA, the CDR3 is TGTGCCATCAGCAAGGACGCCTCCGCGAATGAGCAGTTCTTC.

This clonotype was counted at least ten times. This chain uses TRBV18 with TRBJ2-2; D is unresolved. V lost 3 bases to trimming and J lost 0 bases, with 8 bases between them. This CDR3 spans 15 amino acids. Germline values: CDR1 KGHSH, CDR2 LQKENI. The CDR3 here is CASSPQSTNTGELFF. CDR3 DNA: TGTGCCAGCTCACCTCAATCGACGAACACCGGGGAGCTGTTTTTT.

This clonotype came up many times. The rearrangement uses TRBV2 and TRBJ2-7; TRBD1 matches 7 bases. This CDR3 contains 14 residues. Trimming removed 7 bases from V and 0 bases from J; junction bases left unmatched: 6. Germline V CDR1 and CDR2: SNHLY, FYNNEI. CDR3 sequence (DNA): TGTGCCAGCACCAGACAGGGCCTCTCCTACGAGCAGTACTTC. Translation gives CASTRQGLSYEQYF. Using reference TRBV2 and TRBJ2-7 for the parts outside the CDR3, the full variable domain is EPEVTQTPSHQVTQMGQEVILRCVPISNHLYFYWYRQILGQKVEFLVSFYNNEISEKSEIFDDQFSVERPDGSNFTLKIRSTKLEDSAMYFCASTRQGLSYEQYFGPGTRLTVT.

This clonotype was counted a few times. The CDR3 spells CATSGYRSGPGFF. In DNA form, the CDR3 reads TGTGCCACCAGCGGATATCGCAGCGGTCCCGGCTTCTTC. This chain joins TRBV15 and TRBJ2-1; tentative D call: TRBD2 (5 bases). V was pared by 5 bases and J by 16 bases, with 21 bases between. The CDR3 consists of 13 residues. Germline V CDR1 and CDR2: LNHNV, YYDKDF (reference sequence).

This clonotype has just a few counts. This chain links TRBV2 with TRBJ2-1; weak D call: TRBD2 (5 bases). This CDR3 is built from 14 residues. V lost 6 bases to trimming and J lost 10 bases, with 19 bases between them. Germline V lookup: CDR1 SNHLY, CDR2 FYNNEI. Here the CDR3 reads CASSLRLYSGEQFF. For the CDR3, the DNA is TGTGCCAGCAGCCTAAGGTTATATTCGGGAGAGCAGTTCTTC.

This clonotype occurred many times. The chain joins TRBV30 to TRBJ2-6, with D possibly being TRBD1 or TRBD2 (5 bases each). Between the trimmed V and J ends, which lost 8 bases and 0 bases, there was a span of 17 bases. Germline loops: CDR1 GTSNPN, CDR2 SVGIG (reference sequence). The CDR3 consists of 16 residues. The CDR3 reads CAASPLGPSGANVLTF. The CDR3 region has the DNA TGTGCCGCCTCTCCTTTGGGACCCTCTGGGGCCAACGTCCTGACTTTC.

This clonotype has at least ten counts. V and J are TRBV30 and TRBJ2-2; D is perhaps TRBD1 (6 bases). Between the trimmed V and J ends, which lost 3 bases and 3 bases, there was a span of 11 bases. The CDR3 extends over 14 amino acids. Germline CDR1 GTSNPN, CDR2 SVGIG (reference sequence). CDR3 residues: CAWSFRGHTGELFF. The CDR3 DNA is TGTGCCTGGAGCTTCAGGGGCCACACCGGGGAGCTGTTTTTT.

This clonotype has at least ten counts. The chain uses TRBV5-6 and TRBJ2-7; TRBD2 agrees at 10 bases. Germline V gene lookup returns CDR1 SGHDT and CDR2 YYEEEE. The CDR3 is 16 residues long. The V and J ends lost 4 bases and 6 bases, in that order; junction bases with no gene match: 13. CDR3 coding DNA: TGTGCCAGCAGCCCGGACCCTAGCGGGGGTACCGGCGAGCAGTACTTC. This gives the protein CASSPDPSGGTGEQYF.

Ten or more counts support this clonotype. The rearrangement uses TRBV6-2 or TRBV6-3 and TRBJ2-2, with D possibly being TRBD1 (6 bases). The CDR3 length is 11 residues. V gave up 10 bases and J gave up 9 bases, with 12 bases separating them. Germline CDR1 and CDR2: MNHEY and SVGEGT. CDR3 sequence (DNA): TGTGCCACCAGGGACAACAGGGAGCTGTTTTTT. Its protein is CATRDNRELFF.